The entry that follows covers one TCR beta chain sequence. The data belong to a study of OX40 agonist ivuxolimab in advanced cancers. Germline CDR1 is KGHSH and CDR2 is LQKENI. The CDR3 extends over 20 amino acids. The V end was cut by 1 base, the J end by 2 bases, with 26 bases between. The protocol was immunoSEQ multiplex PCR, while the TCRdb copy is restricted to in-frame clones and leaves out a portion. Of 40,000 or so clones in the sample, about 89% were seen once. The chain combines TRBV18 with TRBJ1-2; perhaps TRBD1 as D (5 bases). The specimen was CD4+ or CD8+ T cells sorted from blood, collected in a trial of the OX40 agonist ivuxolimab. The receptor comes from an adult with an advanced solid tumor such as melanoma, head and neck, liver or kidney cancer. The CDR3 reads CASSPQRGSEIGGSNYGYTF. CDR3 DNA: TGTGCCAGCTCACCACAGCGAGGGAGTGAAATCGGGGGTTCAAACTATGGCTACACCTTC.